These 5 T cell receptor beta chains were all obtained from the same sample, sequenced in a study of cytomegalovirus exposure and HLA in healthy donors. In the PCR, 60 Vbeta and 13 Jbeta primers were used. TCRdb keeps only in-frame clones here, not all; method: immunoSEQ multiplex PCR. The sample includes more than 110,000 clones, approximately 63% seen only once; the top ten take under 2.5%. The sequenced material came from PBMCs. The receptors stem from a woman aged 55-69 years in good health and CMV-seropositive.

The genes are TRBV19 and TRBJ2-1; 10 bases are a match to TRBD2. V shed 3 bases, J shed 4 bases, and the junction held 9 bases outside the gene matches. This CDR3 is 17 amino acids long. Germline lookup yields CDR1 LNHDA and CDR2 SQIVND (reference sequence). CDR3 coding DNA: TGTGCCAGTAGTATTTATACGACTAGCGGGTTATACAATGAGCAGTTCTTC. This encodes CASSIYTTSGLYNEQFF.

The CDR3 region has the DNA TGTGCCAGTGCAGCGGGGGGAGTTGGCACTGAAGCTTTCTTT. Its translation is CASAAGGVGTEAFF. V and J are TRBV19 and TRBJ1-1; D possibly corresponds to TRBD1 (5 bases). The V and J ends lost 8 bases and 4 bases respectively, with 17 bases between them. In germline, CDR1 is LNHDA, CDR2 SQIVND (reference sequence). CDR3 size: 14 residues.

This sequence joins TRBV14 and TRBJ2-7; TRBD1 matches at 8 bases. This CDR3 has 14 residues. V was pared by 5 bases and J by 7 bases, with 10 bases of the junction left unmatched. Germline values: CDR1 SGHDN, CDR2 FVKESK. The CDR3 is CASSSVGRGLEQYF. CDR3 DNA sequence: TGTGCCAGCAGCTCGGTTGGCAGGGGGCTTGAGCAGTACTTC.

The rearrangement links TRBV19 to TRBJ1-1, with 7 bases fitting TRBD1. J was trimmed by 7 bases and V by 5 bases; bases with no gene match: 10. The CDR3 covers 14 residues. The germline gives CDR1 LNHDA, CDR2 SQIVND (reference sequence). Here the CDR3 DNA reads TGTGCCAGTAGTCGGCAGGGGGATTTCGGTGAAGCTTTCTTT. Its translation is CASSRQGDFGEAFF.

The chain has TRBV28 and TRBJ1-1; 7 positions match TRBD1. The V and J ends lost 3 bases and 0 bases, in that order; junction bases with no gene match: 7. The CDR3 extends over 16 amino acids. Germline CDR1 MDHEN, CDR2 SYDVKM. The CDR3 protein is CASSFPQGRMNTEAFF. CDR3 sequence (DNA): TGTGCCAGCAGTTTCCCACAGGGGCGAATGAACACTGAAGCTTTCTTT.